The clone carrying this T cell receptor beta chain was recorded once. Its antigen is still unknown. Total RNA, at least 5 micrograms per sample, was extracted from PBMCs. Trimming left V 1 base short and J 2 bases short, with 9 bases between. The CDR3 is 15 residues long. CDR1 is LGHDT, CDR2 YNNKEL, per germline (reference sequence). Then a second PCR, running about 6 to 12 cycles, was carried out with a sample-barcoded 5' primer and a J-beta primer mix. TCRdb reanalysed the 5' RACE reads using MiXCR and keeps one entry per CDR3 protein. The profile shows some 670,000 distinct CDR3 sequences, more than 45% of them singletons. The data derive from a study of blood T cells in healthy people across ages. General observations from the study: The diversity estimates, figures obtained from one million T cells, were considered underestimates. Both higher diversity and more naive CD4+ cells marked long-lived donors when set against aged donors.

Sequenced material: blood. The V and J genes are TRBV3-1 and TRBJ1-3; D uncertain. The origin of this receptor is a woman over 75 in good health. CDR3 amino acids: CASSQALRTGNTIYF. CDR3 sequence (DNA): TGTGCCAGCAGCCAAGCTCTCCGGACTGGAAACACCATATATTTT.